One TCR beta chain is described in this entry. Germline CDR1 reads SQVTM; CDR2 reads ANQGSEA. CDR3 length: 15 amino acids. Investigators sorted each CD8+ T cell subset in triplicate, taking approximately 300,000 cells each time. 5' RACE with UMI labels generated the TRB cDNA libraries. After re-calling the 5' RACE reads, TCRdb lists one entry per CDR3 protein, DNA absent. The sample totals fewer than 55,000 distinct CDR3 sequences. This sample is drawn from a study of CXCR3-negative and CXCR3-positive naive CD8 T cells. The chain links TRBV29-1 to TRBJ2-3; TCRdb's assignment of TRBD2 cannot be checked, as there is no DNA. Specimen: naive CXCR3- CD8+ T cells from blood. Subset here: CD45RO-CCR7+CD27+CD95- naive CD8+ T cells lacking CXCR3 (TNR3-). The sequence came from a human donor in good health. Some clones in this sample may be carry-over from other donors' samples. CDR3 protein: CSVEQAGYSTDTQYF.